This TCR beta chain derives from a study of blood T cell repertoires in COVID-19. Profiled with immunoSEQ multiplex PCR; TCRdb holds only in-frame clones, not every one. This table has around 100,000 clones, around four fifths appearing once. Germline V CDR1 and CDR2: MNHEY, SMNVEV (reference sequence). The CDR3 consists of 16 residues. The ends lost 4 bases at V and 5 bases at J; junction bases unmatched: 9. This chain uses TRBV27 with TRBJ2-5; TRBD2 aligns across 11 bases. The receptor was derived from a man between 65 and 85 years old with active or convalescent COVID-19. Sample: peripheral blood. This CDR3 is CASSSRTSGSWETQYF. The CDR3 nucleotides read TGTGCCAGCAGTTCCCGTACTAGCGGGAGTTGGGAGACCCAGTACTTC.